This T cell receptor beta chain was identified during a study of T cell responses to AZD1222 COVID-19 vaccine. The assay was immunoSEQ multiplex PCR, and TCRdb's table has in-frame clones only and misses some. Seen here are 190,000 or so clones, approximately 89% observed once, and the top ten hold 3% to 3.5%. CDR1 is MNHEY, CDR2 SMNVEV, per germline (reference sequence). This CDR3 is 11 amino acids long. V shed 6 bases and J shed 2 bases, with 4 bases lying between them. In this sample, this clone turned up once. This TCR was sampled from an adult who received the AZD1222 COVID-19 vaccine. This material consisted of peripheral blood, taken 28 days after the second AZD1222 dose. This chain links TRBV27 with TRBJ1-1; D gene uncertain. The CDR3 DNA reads TGTGCCAGCAGGCAAAACACTGAAGCTTTCTTT. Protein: CASRQNTEAFF.